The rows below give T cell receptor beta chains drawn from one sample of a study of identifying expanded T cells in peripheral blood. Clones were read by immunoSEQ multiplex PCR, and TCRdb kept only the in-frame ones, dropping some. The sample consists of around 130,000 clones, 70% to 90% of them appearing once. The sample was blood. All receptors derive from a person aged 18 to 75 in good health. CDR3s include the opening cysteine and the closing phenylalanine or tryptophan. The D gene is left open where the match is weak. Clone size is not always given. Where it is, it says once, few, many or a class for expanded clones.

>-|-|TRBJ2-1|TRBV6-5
CASSLSYPPNEQFF
TGTGCCAGCAGTCTATCCTACCCGCCCAATGAGCAGTTCTTC
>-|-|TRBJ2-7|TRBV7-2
CASSASDYEQYF
TGTGCCTCCTCGGCTTCCGACTACGAGCAGTACTTC
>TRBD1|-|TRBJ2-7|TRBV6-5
CASRRQGYEQYF
TGTGCCAGCAGGCGACAGGGCTACGAGCAGTACTTC
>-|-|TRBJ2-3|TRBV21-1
CASSASLGF
TGTGCCAGCAGCGCCTCGTTGGGTTTT
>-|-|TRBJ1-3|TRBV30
CAWNQGVGNTIYF
TGTGCCTGGAATCAGGGAGTGGGAAACACCATATATTTT
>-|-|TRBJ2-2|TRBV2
CASSDYPGELFF
TGTGCCAGCAGTGATTATCCGGGGGAGCTGTTTTTT
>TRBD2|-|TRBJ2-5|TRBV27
CASGISGRRETQYF
TGTGCCAGCGGCATTAGCGGGAGGCGAGAGACCCAGTACTTC
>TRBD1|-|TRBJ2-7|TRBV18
CASSPQGQVYEQYF
TGTGCCAGCTCACCACAGGGACAGGTTTATGAGCAGTACTTC
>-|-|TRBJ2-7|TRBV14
CASSQAGTISSNEQYF
TGTGCCAGCAGCCAAGCCGGGACGATTTCTTCTAACGAGCAGTACTTC
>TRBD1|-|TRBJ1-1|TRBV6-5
CASSPDRVTEAFF
TGTGCCAGCAGTCCAGACAGGGTTACTGAAGCTTTCTTT
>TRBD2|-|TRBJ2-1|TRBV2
CASRETSGTYNEQFF
TGTGCCAGCAGGGAAACTAGCGGGACATACAATGAGCAGTTCTTC
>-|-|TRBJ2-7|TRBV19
CASKGGSSYEQYF
TGTGCCAGTAAGGGGGGGAGTTCCTACGAGCAGTACTTC
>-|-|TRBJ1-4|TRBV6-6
CASRRGADEKLFF
TGTGCCAGCAGGAGGGGGGCGGATGAAAAACTGTTTTTT
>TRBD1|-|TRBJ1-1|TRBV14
CASSQTGTGSEAFF
TGTGCCAGCAGCCAAACCGGGACAGGGTCTGAAGCTTTCTTT
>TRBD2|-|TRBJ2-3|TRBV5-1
CASSRGLAGEADTQYF
TGCGCCAGCAGCCGCGGACTAGCGGGAGAGGCAGATACGCAGTATTTT
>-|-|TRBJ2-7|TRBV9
CASSVDHSSSYEQYF
TGTGCCAGCAGCGTAGACCACAGTAGCTCCTACGAGCAGTACTTC
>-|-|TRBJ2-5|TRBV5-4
CASSPDLARGETQYF
TGTGCCAGCAGCCCGGACCTAGCGAGGGGAGAGACCCAGTACTTC
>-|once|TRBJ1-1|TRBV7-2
CASSFRGVRDTEAFF
TGTGCCAGCAGCTTTCGGGGAGTTAGGGACACTGAAGCTTTCTTT
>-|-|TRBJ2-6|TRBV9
CASSVPGRTGANVLTF
TGTGCCAGCAGCGTACCGGGACGGACTGGGGCCAACGTCCTGACTTTC
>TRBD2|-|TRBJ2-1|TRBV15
CATSRGGASGTYEQFF
TGTGCCACCAGCAGAGGGGGGGCTAGCGGGACGTATGAGCAGTTCTTC
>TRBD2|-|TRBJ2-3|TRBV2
CAISGLADTQYF
TGTGCCATCTCTGGACTAGCGGATACGCAGTATTTT
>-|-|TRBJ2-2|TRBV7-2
CASSLATDPNTGELFF
TGTGCCAGCAGCTTAGCAACGGATCCGAACACCGGGGAGCTGTTTTTT
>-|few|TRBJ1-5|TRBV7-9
CASSLGFQPQHF
TGTGCCAGCAGCCTAGGGTTCCAGCCCCAGCATTTT
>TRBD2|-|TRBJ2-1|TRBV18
CASISGSPGEQFF
TGTGCCAGCATCAGCGGGAGCCCCGGCGAGCAGTTCTTC
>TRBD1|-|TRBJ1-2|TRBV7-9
CASGTGGVSLGYTF
TGTGCCAGTGGGACAGGGGGCGTTTCCCTTGGCTACACCTTC
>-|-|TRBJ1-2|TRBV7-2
CASSPYTDIFSTF
TGTGCCAGCAGCCCATATACGGACATTTTCTCCACCTTC
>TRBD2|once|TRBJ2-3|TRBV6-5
CASSSAGGVDTQYF
TGTGCCAGCTCGTCGGCGGGAGGAGTAGATACGCAGTATTTT
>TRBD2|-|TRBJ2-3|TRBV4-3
CASSQGPAGASTDTQYF
TGCGCCAGCAGCCAGGGTCCAGCGGGGGCTAGCACAGATACGCAGTATTTT
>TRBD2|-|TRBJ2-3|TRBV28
CASSPPGLAGAQTQYF
TGTGCCAGCAGTCCCCCGGGACTAGCGGGAGCTCAGACGCAGTATTTT
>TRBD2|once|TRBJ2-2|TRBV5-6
CASSSTGGRSGELFF
TGTGCCAGCAGCTCTACGGGAGGGCGATCCGGGGAGCTGTTTTTT
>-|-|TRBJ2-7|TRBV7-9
CASSFWGYPYEQYF
TGTGCCAGCAGCTTTTGGGGTTATCCCTACGAGCAGTACTTC
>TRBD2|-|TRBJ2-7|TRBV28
CASSPPRAGASSEQYF
TGTGCCAGCAGTCCACCCAGGGCGGGAGCATCGTCCGAGCAGTACTTC
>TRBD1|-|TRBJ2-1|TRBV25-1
CASSVLTGGHYNEQFF
TGTGCCAGCAGTGTCCTTACAGGGGGCCACTACAATGAGCAGTTCTTC
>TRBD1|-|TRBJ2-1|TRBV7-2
CASSAGTGGQEQFF
TGTGCCAGCAGCGCCGGGACAGGGGGCCAGGAGCAGTTCTTC
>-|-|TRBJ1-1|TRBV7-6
CASSLDIRQANTEAFF
TGTGCCAGCAGCTTAGACATTCGACAGGCGAACACTGAAGCTTTCTTT
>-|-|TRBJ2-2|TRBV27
CASRRLVSAGELFF
TGTGCCAGCAGGAGACTAGTTTCAGCCGGGGAGCTGTTTTTT
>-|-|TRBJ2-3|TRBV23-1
CARTGGTGRDTQYF
TGCGCCAGGACGGGAGGGACAGGGAGAGATACGCAGTATTTT
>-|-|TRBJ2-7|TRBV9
CASSVDRDKQYF
TGTGCCAGCAGCGTAGATAGGGACAAGCAGTACTTC
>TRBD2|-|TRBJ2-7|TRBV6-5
CASSSAGTSPYEQYF
TGTGCCAGCAGTTCGGCGGGGACTAGCCCCTACGAGCAGTACTTC
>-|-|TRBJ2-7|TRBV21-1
CASSSLGRTQRTYEQYF
TGTGCCAGCAGCTCACTTGGACGGACCCAACGCACCTACGAGCAGTACTTC
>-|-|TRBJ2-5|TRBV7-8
CASSLGGPDQETQYF
TGTGCCAGCAGCTTAGGGGGCCCCGATCAAGAGACCCAGTACTTC
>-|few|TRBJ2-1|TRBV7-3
CASSSEAYNEQFF
TGTGCCAGCAGCTCCGAGGCCTACAATGAGCAGTTCTTC
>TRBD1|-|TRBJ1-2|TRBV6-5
CASSYDRDILYGYTF
TGTGCCAGCAGTTACGACAGGGATATTCTCTATGGCTACACCTTC
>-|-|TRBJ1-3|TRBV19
CASSLPRGSGNTIYF
TGTGCCAGTAGCCTCCCACGGGGCTCTGGAAACACCATATATTTT
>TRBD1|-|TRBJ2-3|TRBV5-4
CASTGLGQDRTDTQYF
TGTGCCAGCACCGGACTGGGACAGGACCGCACAGATACGCAGTATTTT
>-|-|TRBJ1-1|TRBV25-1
CASSETGMNTEAFF
TGTGCCAGCAGTGAAACCGGGATGAACACTGAAGCTTTCTTT